This is a list of T cell receptor beta chains from one sample in a study of blood T cell repertoires in COVID-19. TCRdb keeps only in-frame clones here, not all; method: immunoSEQ multiplex PCR. This sample carries under 300,000 clones, over 75% of them seen once, and the ten largest clones take around 0.8%. Sequenced material: peripheral blood. The receptors here all came from a young woman with acute or convalescent COVID-19. Each CDR3 is given with its conserved first and last residue. Fields, in order: D gene, CDR3 length, V gene, clone size, J gene, CDR3 protein, CDR3 DNA. A D gene is named only where the DNA matches it firmly. Size is omitted from some rows. Given values are once, few, many or a class for expanded clones.

TRBD1,15,TRBV9,.,TRBJ1-6,CASSGTGTGNSPLHF,TGTGCCAGCAGTGGGACCGGGACAGGAAATTCACCCCTCCACTTT
.,14,TRBV6-2/TRBV6-3,.,TRBJ1-1,CASSLTDMNTEAFF,TGTGCCAGCAGCCTCACAGATATGAACACTGAAGCTTTCTTT
.,14,TRBV5-6,once,TRBJ1-4,CASSPAGVDEKLFF,TGTGCCAGCAGCCCTGCAGGGGTGGATGAAAAACTGTTTTTT
TRBD2,14,TRBV25-1,.,TRBJ2-1,CASTGTNGRDEQFF,TGTGCCAGCACCGGGACTAATGGTAGGGATGAGCAGTTCTTC
TRBD1,15,TRBV7-9,.,TRBJ2-2,CASSRTGTLSGELFF,TGTGCCAGCAGCCGGACAGGGACTTTGTCCGGGGAGCTGTTTTTT
TRBD2,16,TRBV5-6,.,TRBJ2-7,CASSLGLAGGLYEQYF,TGTGCCAGCAGCTTAGGACTAGCGGGAGGGCTCTACGAGCAGTACTTC
TRBD1,16,TRBV19,.,TRBJ1-2,CASRTPRDSMIYGYTF,TGTGCCAGTAGGACTCCGAGGGACAGTATGATCTATGGCTACACCTTC
TRBD2,15,TRBV19,once,TRBJ2-7,CASTTGTRAPLEQYF,TGTGCCAGCACAACCGGGACTAGGGCCCCGCTCGAGCAGTACTTC
.,12,TRBV6-5,.,TRBJ1-1,CASKGRNTEAFF,TGTGCCAGCAAAGGGAGGAACACTGAAGCTTTCTTT
TRBD1,16,TRBV19,.,TRBJ2-5,CASSKLQGALGETQYF,TGTGCCAGTAGTAAACTACAGGGGGCGTTAGGAGAGACCCAGTACTTC
.,13,TRBV24-1,.,TRBJ1-5,CATSPRGNQPQHF,TGTGCCACCAGTCCTAGGGGAAATCAGCCCCAGCATTTT
.,15,TRBV9,.,TRBJ1-1,CASSLNREMNTEAFF,TGTGCCAGCAGCTTAAACAGGGAGATGAACACTGAAGCTTTCTTT
TRBD1,15,TRBV6-5,.,TRBJ1-1,CASSHGTGANTEAFF,TGTGCCAGCAGCCACGGGACAGGGGCGAACACTGAAGCTTTCTTT
.,14,TRBV27,.,TRBJ2-7,CASSLRVASYEQYF,TGTGCCAGCAGTTTACGGGTGGCGTCCTACGAGCAGTACTTC
.,15,TRBV19,.,TRBJ2-3,CASSVDSIGTDTQYF,TGTGCCAGTAGCGTCGACAGCATTGGCACAGATACGCAGTATTTT
.,11,TRBV20-1,.,TRBJ2-1,CSARLVNEQFF,TGCAGTGCTAGACTAGTAAATGAGCAGTTCTTC
.,15,TRBV28,.,TRBJ2-2,CASRRDTGNTGELFF,TGTGCCAGCAGACGGGACACCGGGAACACCGGGGAGCTGTTTTTT
.,13,TRBV7-2,.,TRBJ1-6,CASSSRANSPLHF,TGTGCCAGCAGCTCCAGGGCCAATTCACCCCTCCACTTT
TRBD2,18,TRBV10-1,.,TRBJ2-2,CASRRKRLAGTNTGELFF,TGCGCCAGCAGAAGAAAAAGACTAGCGGGTACGAACACCGGGGAGCTGTTTTTT
.,15,TRBV4-3,.,TRBJ1-4,CASSQDFGVVEKLFF,TGCGCCAGCAGCCAAGATTTCGGGGTGGTAGAAAAACTGTTTTTT
TRBD2,15,TRBV19,.,TRBJ2-2,CASTGLAGSPGELFF,TGTGCCAGTACGGGGCTAGCGGGATCCCCCGGGGAGCTGTTTTTT
TRBD2,14,TRBV5-1,.,TRBJ2-3,CASGSGRAADTQYF,TGCGCCAGCGGGAGCGGGAGGGCCGCAGATACGCAGTATTTT
TRBD2,16,TRBV5-4,.,TRBJ2-7,CASSSRTSGSLYEQYF,TGTGCCAGCAGCTCCCGGACTAGCGGGAGTTTATACGAGCAGTACTTC
.,13,TRBV18,.,TRBJ2-1,CASTGGVGNEQFF,TGTGCCAGCACAGGTGGGGTAGGCAATGAGCAGTTCTTC
TRBD2,15,TRBV28,.,TRBJ2-1,CATIPLGREGYEQFF,TGTGCCACTATACCCCTGGGGCGGGAGGGGTATGAGCAGTTCTTC
.,13,TRBV6-6,.,TRBJ2-5,CASSLSVQETQYF,TGTGCCAGCAGTCTTAGTGTCCAAGAGACCCAGTACTTC
.,16,TRBV21-1,few,TRBJ2-7,CASSTRLAGVPHEQYF,TGTGCCAGCAGCACTAGACTAGCGGGAGTTCCCCACGAGCAGTACTTC